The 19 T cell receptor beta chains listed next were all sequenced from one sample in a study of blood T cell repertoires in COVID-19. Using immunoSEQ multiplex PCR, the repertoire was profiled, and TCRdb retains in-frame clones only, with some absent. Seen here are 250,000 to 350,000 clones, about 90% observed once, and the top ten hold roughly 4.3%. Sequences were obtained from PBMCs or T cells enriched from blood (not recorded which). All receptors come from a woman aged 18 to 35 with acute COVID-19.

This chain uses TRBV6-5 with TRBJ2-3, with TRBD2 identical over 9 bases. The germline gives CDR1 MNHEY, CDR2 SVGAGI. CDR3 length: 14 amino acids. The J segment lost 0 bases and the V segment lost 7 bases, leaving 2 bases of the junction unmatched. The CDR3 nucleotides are TGTGCCAGCACCCTAGCGGGAAGCACAGATACGCAGTATTTT. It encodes CASTLAGSTDTQYF.

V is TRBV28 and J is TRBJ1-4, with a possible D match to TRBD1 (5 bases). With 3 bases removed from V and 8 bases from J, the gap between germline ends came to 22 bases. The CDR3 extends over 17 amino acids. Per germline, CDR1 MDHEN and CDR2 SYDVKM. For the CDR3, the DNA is TGTGCCAGCAGTTTCCCTCCACAAGACAGTCGGGAGGAAAAACTGTTTTTT. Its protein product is CASSFPPQDSREEKLFF.

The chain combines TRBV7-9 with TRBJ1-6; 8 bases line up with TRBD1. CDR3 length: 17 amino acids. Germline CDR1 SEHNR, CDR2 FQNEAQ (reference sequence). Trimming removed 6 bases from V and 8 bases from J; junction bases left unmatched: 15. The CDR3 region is CASSSWDQDRADSPLHF. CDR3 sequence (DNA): TGTGCCAGCAGTTCCTGGGATCAGGACAGGGCTGATTCACCCCTCCACTTT.

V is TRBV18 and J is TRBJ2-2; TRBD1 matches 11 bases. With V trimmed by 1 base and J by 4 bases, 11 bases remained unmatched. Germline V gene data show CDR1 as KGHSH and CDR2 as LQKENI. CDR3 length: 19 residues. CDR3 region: CASSPQINSGTGGTGELFF. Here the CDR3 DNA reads TGTGCCAGCTCACCACAGATTAATTCCGGGACAGGGGGCACCGGGGAGCTGTTTTTT.

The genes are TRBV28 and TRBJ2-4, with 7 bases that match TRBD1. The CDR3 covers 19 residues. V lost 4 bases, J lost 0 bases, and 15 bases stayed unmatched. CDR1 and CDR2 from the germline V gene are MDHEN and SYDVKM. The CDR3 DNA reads TGTGCCAGCAGTTCATTCCGGGACAGAGAATATCTAGCCAAAAACATTCAGTACTTC. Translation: CASSSFRDREYLAKNIQYF.

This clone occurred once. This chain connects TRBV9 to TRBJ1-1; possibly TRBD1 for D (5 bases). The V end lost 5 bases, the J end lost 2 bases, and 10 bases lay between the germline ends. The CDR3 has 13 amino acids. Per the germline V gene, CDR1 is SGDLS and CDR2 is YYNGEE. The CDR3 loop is CASRKGVNTEAFF. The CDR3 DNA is TGTGCCAGCAGAAAAGGGGTCAACACTGAAGCTTTCTTT.

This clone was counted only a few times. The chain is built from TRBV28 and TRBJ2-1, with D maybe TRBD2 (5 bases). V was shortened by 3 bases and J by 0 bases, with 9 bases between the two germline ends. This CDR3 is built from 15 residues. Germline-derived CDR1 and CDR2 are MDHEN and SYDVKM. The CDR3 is CASSFREISYNEQFF. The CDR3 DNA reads TGTGCCAGCAGTTTTAGGGAGATCTCCTACAATGAGCAGTTCTTC.

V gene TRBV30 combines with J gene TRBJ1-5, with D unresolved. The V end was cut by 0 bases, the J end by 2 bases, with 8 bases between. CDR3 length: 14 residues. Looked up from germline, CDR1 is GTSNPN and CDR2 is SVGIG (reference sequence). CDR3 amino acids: CAWSVERGNQPQHF. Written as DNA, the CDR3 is TGTGCCTGGAGTGTAGAAAGAGGCAATCAGCCCCAGCATTTT.

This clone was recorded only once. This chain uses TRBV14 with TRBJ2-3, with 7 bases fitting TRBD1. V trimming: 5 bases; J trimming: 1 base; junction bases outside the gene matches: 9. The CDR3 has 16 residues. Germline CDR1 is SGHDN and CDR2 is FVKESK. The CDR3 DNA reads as TGTGCCAGCAGCACGGACAGGTGGGGAGGCACAGATACGCAGTATTTT. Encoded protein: CASSTDRWGGTDTQYF.

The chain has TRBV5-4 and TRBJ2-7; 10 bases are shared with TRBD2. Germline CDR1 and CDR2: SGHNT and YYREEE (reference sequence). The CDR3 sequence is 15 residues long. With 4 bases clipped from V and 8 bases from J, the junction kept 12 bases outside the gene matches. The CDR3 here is CASSHQREGPVQQYF. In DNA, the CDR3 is TGTGCCAGCAGCCATCAGCGGGAGGGCCCCGTCCAGCAGTACTTC.

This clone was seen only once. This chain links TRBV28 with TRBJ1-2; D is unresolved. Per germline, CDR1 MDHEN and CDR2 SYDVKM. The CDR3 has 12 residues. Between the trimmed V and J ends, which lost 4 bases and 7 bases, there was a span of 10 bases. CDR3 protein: CASSYGLSGYTF. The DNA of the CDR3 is TGTGCCAGCAGTTACGGACTTTCTGGCTACACCTTC.

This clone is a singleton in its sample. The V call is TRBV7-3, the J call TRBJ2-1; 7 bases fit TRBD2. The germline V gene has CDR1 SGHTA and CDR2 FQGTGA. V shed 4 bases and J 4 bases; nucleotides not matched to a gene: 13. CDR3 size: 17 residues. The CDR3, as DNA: TGTGCCAGCAGCTCCCGCCCCCTAGCGGAACCTTACAATGAGCAGTTCTTC. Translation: CASSSRPLAEPYNEQFF.

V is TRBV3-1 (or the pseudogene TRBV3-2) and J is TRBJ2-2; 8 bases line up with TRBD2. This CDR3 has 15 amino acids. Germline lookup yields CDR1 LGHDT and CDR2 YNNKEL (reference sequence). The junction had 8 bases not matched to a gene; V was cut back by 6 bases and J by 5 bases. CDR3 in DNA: TGTGCCAGCAGGACGGGGGGGCGTAAGACCGGGGAGCTGTTTTTT. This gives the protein CASRTGGRKTGELFF.

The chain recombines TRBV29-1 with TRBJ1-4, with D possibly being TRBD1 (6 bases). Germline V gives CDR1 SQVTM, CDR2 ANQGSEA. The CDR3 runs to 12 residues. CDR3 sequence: CVYAGDREKLFF. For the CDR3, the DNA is TGCGTGTACGCAGGGGACCGGGAAAAACTGTTTTTT.

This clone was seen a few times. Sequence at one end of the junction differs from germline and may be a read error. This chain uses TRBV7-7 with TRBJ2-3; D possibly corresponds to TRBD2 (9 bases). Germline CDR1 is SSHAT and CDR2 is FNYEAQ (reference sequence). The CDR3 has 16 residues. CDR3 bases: TGTGCTAGCAGTCAGGGGGCGGGAGGGCCCCCAGATACGCAGTATTTT. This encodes CASSQGAGGPPDTQYF. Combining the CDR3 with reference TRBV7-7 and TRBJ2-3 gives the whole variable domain GAGVSQSPRYKVTKRGQDVTLRCDPISSHATLYWYQQALGQGPEFLTYFNYEAQPDKSGLPSDRFSAERPEGSISTLTIQRTEQRDSAMYRCASSQGAGGPPDTQYFGPGTRLTVL.

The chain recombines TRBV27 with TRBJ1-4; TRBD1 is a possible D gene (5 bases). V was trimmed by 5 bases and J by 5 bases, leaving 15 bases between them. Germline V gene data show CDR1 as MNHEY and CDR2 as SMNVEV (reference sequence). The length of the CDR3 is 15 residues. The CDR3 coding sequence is TGTGCCAGCAGTCTGAACAGGAACCCGAATGAAAAACTGTTTTTT. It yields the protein CASSLNRNPNEKLFF.

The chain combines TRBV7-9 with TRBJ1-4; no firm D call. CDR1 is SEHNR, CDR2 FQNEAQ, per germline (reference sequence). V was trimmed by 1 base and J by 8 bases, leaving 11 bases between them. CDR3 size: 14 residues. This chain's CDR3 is CASSLDGGWEKLFF. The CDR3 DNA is TGTGCCAGCAGCTTAGACGGAGGGTGGGAAAAACTGTTTTTT.

CDR3 coding DNA: TGTGCCAGTAGTATTGGACAGGGGGACTATGGCTACACCTTC. This translates into CASSIGQGDYGYTF. This rearrangement joins TRBV19 to TRBJ1-2; TRBD1 matches 10 bases. The trim removed 3 bases at V and 3 bases at J, leaving 1 base unmatched. The germline V gene encodes CDR1 LNHDA and CDR2 SQIVND (reference sequence). This CDR3 spans 14 amino acids.

CDR3 nucleotides: TGTGCCAGCAGCTCCTGGACAGGGGGGTTAAACATTCAGTACTTC. Protein: CASSSWTGGLNIQYF. The V and J genes are TRBV7-9 and TRBJ2-4, with 10 bases fitting TRBD1. Germline V gives CDR1 SEHNR, CDR2 FQNEAQ (reference sequence). Losses at the gene ends were 4 bases for V and 6 bases for J; bases not matched to a gene: 6. This CDR3 comprises 15 residues.